This is a list of T cell receptor beta chains from one sample in a study of blood T cell repertoires in COVID-19. Produced via immunoSEQ multiplex PCR; TCRdb's table is partial and in-frame only. This repertoire shows about 250,000 clones, about 79% found once; its top ten account for more than 7%. Input material: peripheral blood. The receptor set was obtained from a man at least 80 years old with acute or convalescent COVID-19. CDR3s include the opening cysteine and the closing phenylalanine or tryptophan. The order of the fields is V gene, J gene, CDR3 protein.

v_call: TRBV2; j_call: TRBJ1-1; cdr3_aa: CASSVDIHNTEAFF
v_call: TRBV5-1; j_call: TRBJ2-7; cdr3_aa: CASSPQGSSSSYEQYF
v_call: TRBV5-1; j_call: TRBJ1-4; cdr3_aa: CASSLERGSEKLFF
v_call: TRBV2; j_call: TRBJ2-2; cdr3_aa: CASRRGTTNTGELFF
v_call: TRBV2; j_call: TRBJ1-2; cdr3_aa: CASSGETGFYGYTF
v_call: TRBV6-5; j_call: TRBJ1-6; cdr3_aa: CASSYGRGNSPLHF
v_call: TRBV10-1; j_call: TRBJ2-3; cdr3_aa: CASSGLTPTDTQYF
v_call: TRBV4-1; j_call: TRBJ1-5; cdr3_aa: CASSQDLDRGLGHQPQHF
v_call: TRBV2; j_call: TRBJ2-7; cdr3_aa: CASRPDSHEQYF
v_call: TRBV11-2; j_call: TRBJ2-4; cdr3_aa: CASSFHLGTNIQYF
v_call: TRBV18; j_call: TRBJ1-1; cdr3_aa: CASSPDFAGTEAFF
v_call: TRBV4-2; j_call: TRBJ1-5; cdr3_aa: CASSKNRNSNQPQHF
v_call: TRBV30; j_call: TRBJ2-7; cdr3_aa: CAWRPQGVEQYF
v_call: TRBV5-1; j_call: TRBJ1-2; cdr3_aa: CASTLGVNYGYTF
v_call: TRBV18; j_call: TRBJ1-1; cdr3_aa: CASSPTGSTEAFF
v_call: TRBV11-2; j_call: TRBJ2-3; cdr3_aa: CASSLELAGGWSTDTQYF
v_call: TRBV5-1; j_call: TRBJ2-2; cdr3_aa: CASSFRTLGGTGELFF
v_call: TRBV2; j_call: TRBJ2-3; cdr3_aa: CASSVVLDRRTDTQYF
v_call: TRBV10-3; j_call: TRBJ1-2; cdr3_aa: CAISESGTGYGYTF
v_call: TRBV28; j_call: TRBJ1-2; cdr3_aa: CASSVGPPDRNYGYTF
v_call: TRBV18; j_call: TRBJ1-4; cdr3_aa: CASSPTNRGGEKLFF
v_call: TRBV27; j_call: TRBJ2-7; cdr3_aa: CASSSWTGRLDEQYF
v_call: TRBV3-1/TRBV3-2; j_call: TRBJ2-3; cdr3_aa: CASSSTRTTDTQYF
v_call: TRBV5-5; j_call: TRBJ1-1; cdr3_aa: CASSLAGQGWTEAFF
v_call: TRBV30; j_call: TRBJ2-3; cdr3_aa: CAWSPYLRTDTQYF
v_call: TRBV5-1; j_call: TRBJ2-7; cdr3_aa: CASSVVPGTGTYEQYF
v_call: TRBV2; j_call: TRBJ1-6; cdr3_aa: CASSLAGTGYSPLHF
v_call: TRBV5-1; j_call: TRBJ1-1; cdr3_aa: CASSLTGVVNTEAFF
v_call: TRBV5-1; j_call: TRBJ2-3; cdr3_aa: CASSYPGLAGGTDTQYF
v_call: TRBV24-1; j_call: TRBJ1-5; cdr3_aa: CATSLTGWPQHF
v_call: TRBV7-2; j_call: TRBJ2-3; cdr3_aa: CASSFSRADTQYF
v_call: TRBV19; j_call: TRBJ2-2; cdr3_aa: CASSARGAESTGELFF
v_call: TRBV5-4; j_call: TRBJ2-1; cdr3_aa: CASSLVAVGGEQFF
v_call: TRBV14; j_call: TRBJ1-2; cdr3_aa: CASRAGQGTKTNYGYTF
v_call: TRBV11-1; j_call: TRBJ2-2; cdr3_aa: CASSFGGRNTGELFF
v_call: TRBV18; j_call: TRBJ2-5; cdr3_aa: CASSPLGLAGVGGETQYF
v_call: TRBV11-2; j_call: TRBJ2-1; cdr3_aa: CASSFGGTSRGRFF
v_call: TRBV3-1/TRBV3-2; j_call: TRBJ2-1; cdr3_aa: CASSQRTSGSLNEQFF
v_call: TRBV5-1; j_call: TRBJ2-1; cdr3_aa: CASSFRDRGIPNEQFF
v_call: TRBV20-1; j_call: TRBJ1-4; cdr3_aa: CSARSGDSTLF
v_call: TRBV5-4; j_call: TRBJ1-6; cdr3_aa: CASSLGGQYNSPLHF
v_call: TRBV27; j_call: TRBJ1-2; cdr3_aa: CASTPGQGGYGYTF
v_call: TRBV4-2; j_call: TRBJ2-6; cdr3_aa: CASSQGGGTGANVLTF
v_call: TRBV24-1; j_call: TRBJ2-3; cdr3_aa: CATAHPTDTQYF
v_call: TRBV11-1; j_call: TRBJ1-2; cdr3_aa: CASSFRQADGYTF
v_call: TRBV19; j_call: TRBJ1-5; cdr3_aa: CASKSRQGLNNNQPQHF